Listed here are 5 T cell receptor beta chains from one sample, sequenced in a study of CD8+CD57+ T cells in acquired aplastic anemia. CDR3 and TCR beta VDJ profiling relied on genomic DNA as the template. TCRdb re-analysed the reads in MiXCR, keeping a single row per CDR3 protein. The data hold 150,000 to 180,000 distinct CDR3 sequences, with about 52% observed a single time. By flow cytometry, patients selected for sequencing had shown an expansion of CD8+CD57+ cells. The material sequenced was sorted CD4+, CD8+, or CD8+CD57+ T cells (not recorded which) from PBMCs. These receptors originate from a human donor with aplastic anemia.

There are many counts of this clonotype. The J gene is TRBJ2-1, the V gene TRBV4-1, with D possibly TRBD2 on 7 matching bases. The CDR3 runs 16 residues. Deletions cut 0 bases from V and 4 bases from J, with 13 bases between. CDR1 and CDR2 from the germline V gene are MGHRA and YSYEKL. DNA for the CDR3: TGCGCCAGCAGCCAAGATATGGGGGGGGCTTACAATGAGCAGTTCTTC. It translates to CASSQDMGGAYNEQFF.

The sample holds a few counts of this clonotype. V usage is TRBV11-1 and J usage is TRBJ1-5; D ambiguous. V lost 6 bases to trimming and J lost 7 bases, with 16 bases between them. Per the germline V gene, CDR1 is SGHAT and CDR2 is FQDESV (reference sequence). The CDR3 covers 14 residues. The CDR3 here is CASRHEGFAQPQHF. The CDR3 DNA follows: TGTGCCAGCAGACACGAAGGGTTTGCGCAGCCCCAGCATTTT.

This chain connects TRBV10-2 to TRBJ2-7; D remains unclear. CDR1 and CDR2 from the germline V gene are WSHSY and SAAADI. V lost 7 bases, J lost 3 bases, and 10 bases lay in between. The CDR3 is 12 amino acids. The CDR3 DNA is TGCGCCAGCACCCCTACGGGCTACGAGCAGTACTTC. Protein product: CASTPTGYEQYF.

This clonotype was counted at least ten times. This chain connects TRBV4-1 to TRBJ1-5; possible D gene TRBD1, 6 bases. CDR1 is MGHRA, CDR2 YSYEKL, per germline. CDR3 size: 14 residues. With 1 base removed from V and 6 bases from J, the gap between germline ends came to 10 bases. CDR3 coding DNA: TGCGCCAGCAGCCAAGCAGGGGCGGGTCAGCCCCAGCATTTT. Encoded protein: CASSQAGAGQPQHF.

Remarks on this clonotype: This could be a read error, since a much larger clone is one nucleotide away. V gene TRBV3-1 combines with J gene TRBJ1-2; D is unclear. The germline V gene encodes CDR1 LGHDT and CDR2 YNNKEL (reference sequence). The length of the CDR3 is 13 residues. This chain's CDR3 is CASSPRVDYGYAF. CDR3 in DNA: TGTGCCAGCAGCCCTAGGGTAGACTATGGCTACGCCTTC.